These 5 T cell receptor beta chains were all obtained from the same sample, sequenced in a study of T cell changes during pregnancy in multiple sclerosis (dated by TCRdb to 2018 to 2020). Library preparation employed the immunoSEQ multiplex PCR assay. TCRdb mirrors the immuneACCESS table, restricted to in-frame sequences. Some clones are absent from its copies; in checked studies, under half trace to an unresolved V gene, and the reason for the others is unknown. For this sample there are approximately 50,000 clones; around 92% appear just once. The ten largest account for around 0.68% of the sample. This sample comprised CD4+ T cells from peripheral blood mononuclear cells, obtained in the third trimester of pregnancy. All receptors derive from a female donor with multiple sclerosis, enrolled in a pregnancy study.

This sequence joins TRBV6-6 and TRBJ1-5; tentative D call: TRBD1 (6 bases). Germline-derived CDR1 and CDR2 are MNHNY and SVGAGI (reference sequence). This CDR3 region has 14 residues. Trimming took 5 bases from V and 4 from J, leaving 12 bases between them. The CDR3 is CASSDTGKNQPQHF. Written as DNA, the CDR3 is TGTGCCAGCAGTGACACAGGGAAAAATCAGCCCCAGCATTTT.

The rearrangement links TRBV5-4 to TRBJ1-1; maybe TRBD1 (6 bases). There are 16 residues in the CDR3. V dropped 1 base and J dropped 1 base, with 14 bases sitting between them. Germline V gene data show CDR1 as SGHNT and CDR2 as YYREEE (reference sequence). In DNA, the CDR3 is TGTGCCAGCAGCTTGAGGGGGGGGACGGGGAACACTGAAGCTTTCTTT. Amino acids: CASSLRGGTGNTEAFF. Looking up the rest from reference TRBV5-4 and TRBJ1-1 gives the full variable domain: ETGVTQSPTHLIKTRGQQVTLRCSSQSGHNTVSWYQQALGQGPQFIFQYYREEENGRGNFPPRFSGLQFPNYSSELNVNALELDDSALYLCASSLRGGTGNTEAFFGQGTRLTVV.

The count of this clone is one. CDR3 nucleotides: TGTGCCAGCACCATAGGGACTAGCGGTTACAATGAGCAGTTCTTC. Translation gives CASTIGTSGYNEQFF. The gene calls are TRBV6-1 and TRBJ2-1, with 11 bases fitting TRBD2. Losses at the gene ends were 7 bases for V and 4 bases for J; bases not matched to a gene: 6. The CDR3 totals 15 residues. Germline CDR1 reads MNHNS; CDR2 reads SASEGT.

The chain uses TRBV28 and TRBJ1-4; 9 bases match TRBD1. V lost 5 bases and J lost 8; bases outside the gene matches: 9. This CDR3 spans 15 amino acids. From germline, CDR1 is MDHEN and CDR2 SYDVKM. CDR3 in amino acids: CASSGGTGREEKLFF. CDR3 sequence (DNA): TGTGCCAGCAGTGGGGGGACAGGGCGGGAAGAAAAACTGTTTTTT.

This rearrangement joins TRBV5-1 to TRBJ1-1; 8 nucleotides match TRBD1. Trimming at V came to 2 bases and at J to 2 bases, leaving 11 bases not matched to a gene. The germline gives CDR1 SGHRS, CDR2 YFSETQ. The CDR3 is made up of 17 amino acids. This CDR3 is CASSLGTGLLLNTEAFF. DNA for the CDR3: TGCGCCAGCAGCTTAGGGACAGGACTCCTTTTAAACACTGAAGCTTTCTTT.